The rows below give T cell receptor beta chains drawn from one sample of a study of OX40 agonist ivuxolimab in advanced cancers. Clones were read by immunoSEQ multiplex PCR, and TCRdb kept only the in-frame ones, dropping some. The sample yields roughly 61,000 clones, around 90% seen once. The sequences come from CD4+ or CD8+ T cells sorted from blood, collected in a trial of the OX40 agonist ivuxolimab. Receptors originate from an adult with an advanced solid tumor such as melanoma, head and neck, liver or kidney cancer. CDR3s include the opening cysteine and the closing phenylalanine or tryptophan. Each record gives: CDR3 protein, clone size, D gene, V gene, CDR3 length, J gene. D genes are given only for firm matches. Where a row states a size, it is once, few, many or the class of an expanded clone; other rows omit it.

CDR3 protein: CSVGTGYSGANVLTF
clone size: .
D gene: .
V gene: TRBV29-1
CDR3 length: 15
J gene: TRBJ2-6

CDR3 protein: CASTSSGTADSYNEQFF
clone size: .
D gene: .
V gene: TRBV28
CDR3 length: 17
J gene: TRBJ2-1

CDR3 protein: CASSPGGTGHYEQYF
clone size: .
D gene: TRBD1
V gene: TRBV5-1
CDR3 length: 15
J gene: TRBJ2-7

CDR3 protein: CASSSLDSGPSEQYF
clone size: .
D gene: .
V gene: TRBV11-3
CDR3 length: 15
J gene: TRBJ2-7

CDR3 protein: CASSPYTTNEKLFF
clone size: .
D gene: .
V gene: TRBV18
CDR3 length: 14
J gene: TRBJ1-4

CDR3 protein: CASSQDAVPSGGGTDTQYF
clone size: .
D gene: TRBD2
V gene: TRBV4-1
CDR3 length: 19
J gene: TRBJ2-3

CDR3 protein: CASSQGAWNSYGYTF
clone size: .
D gene: .
V gene: TRBV14
CDR3 length: 15
J gene: TRBJ1-2

CDR3 protein: CASSSRLAGPYEQYF
clone size: .
D gene: TRBD2
V gene: TRBV13
CDR3 length: 15
J gene: TRBJ2-7

CDR3 protein: CASSRPGGLETQYF
clone size: .
D gene: TRBD2
V gene: TRBV11-2
CDR3 length: 14
J gene: TRBJ2-5

CDR3 protein: CASSIGEGGAGANVLTF
clone size: .
D gene: .
V gene: TRBV19
CDR3 length: 17
J gene: TRBJ2-6

CDR3 protein: CARSGGQGSYEQYF
clone size: .
D gene: TRBD1
V gene: TRBV5-3
CDR3 length: 14
J gene: TRBJ2-7

CDR3 protein: CASSPRLAGVRTDTQYF
clone size: .
D gene: TRBD2
V gene: TRBV7-2
CDR3 length: 17
J gene: TRBJ2-3

CDR3 protein: CASSATSGRSNEQFF
clone size: .
D gene: TRBD2
V gene: TRBV6-6
CDR3 length: 15
J gene: TRBJ2-1

CDR3 protein: CASTEDRYEQYF
clone size: once
D gene: .
V gene: TRBV28
CDR3 length: 12
J gene: TRBJ2-7

CDR3 protein: CASSYGPYRAFF
clone size: .
D gene: .
V gene: TRBV6-5
CDR3 length: 12
J gene: TRBJ1-1

CDR3 protein: CASSLDQVDYGYTF
clone size: .
D gene: .
V gene: TRBV5-4
CDR3 length: 14
J gene: TRBJ1-2

CDR3 protein: CASSRSDLDIEYYEQYF
clone size: .
D gene: .
V gene: TRBV4-2
CDR3 length: 17
J gene: TRBJ2-7

CDR3 protein: CASSPTQVQINSNQPQHF
clone size: .
D gene: .
V gene: TRBV18
CDR3 length: 18
J gene: TRBJ1-5

CDR3 protein: CASEGLNTEAFF
clone size: .
D gene: .
V gene: TRBV6-6
CDR3 length: 12
J gene: TRBJ1-1

CDR3 protein: CATPRVVDEQFF
clone size: .
D gene: .
V gene: TRBV21-1
CDR3 length: 12
J gene: TRBJ2-1

CDR3 protein: CASFFRVYPGELFF
clone size: .
D gene: .
V gene: TRBV7-2
CDR3 length: 14
J gene: TRBJ2-2

CDR3 protein: CASALGPGANVLTF
clone size: .
D gene: .
V gene: TRBV6-1
CDR3 length: 14
J gene: TRBJ2-6

CDR3 protein: CASGTSLSTQHF
clone size: .
D gene: .
V gene: TRBV7-9
CDR3 length: 12
J gene: TRBJ1-5

CDR3 protein: CASSLEEAGGASYGYTF
clone size: once
D gene: TRBD1
V gene: TRBV7-8
CDR3 length: 17
J gene: TRBJ1-2

CDR3 protein: CASSPLVGQGMYNEQFF
clone size: .
D gene: .
V gene: TRBV18
CDR3 length: 17
J gene: TRBJ2-1

CDR3 protein: CASSLGAVYEQYF
clone size: .
D gene: .
V gene: TRBV11-2
CDR3 length: 13
J gene: TRBJ2-7

CDR3 protein: CASSSPSGGFVRTQYF
clone size: .
D gene: TRBD2
V gene: TRBV7-2
CDR3 length: 16
J gene: TRBJ2-5

CDR3 protein: CATVSNEKLFF
clone size: .
D gene: .
V gene: TRBV28
CDR3 length: 11
J gene: TRBJ1-4

CDR3 protein: CASRGGTAGANVLTF
clone size: .
D gene: .
V gene: TRBV28
CDR3 length: 15
J gene: TRBJ2-6

CDR3 protein: CASNLSGKSQETQYF
clone size: .
D gene: TRBD2
V gene: TRBV28
CDR3 length: 15
J gene: TRBJ2-5

CDR3 protein: CASSTSGFYEQYF
clone size: .
D gene: TRBD2
V gene: TRBV28
CDR3 length: 13
J gene: TRBJ2-7

CDR3 protein: CASSHTDREAGQFF
clone size: .
D gene: TRBD1
V gene: TRBV27
CDR3 length: 14
J gene: TRBJ2-1

CDR3 protein: CASSQGFIYGYTF
clone size: .
D gene: .
V gene: TRBV28
CDR3 length: 13
J gene: TRBJ1-2

CDR3 protein: CASSYFDRGNEKLFF
clone size: .
D gene: TRBD1
V gene: TRBV6-6
CDR3 length: 15
J gene: TRBJ1-4

CDR3 protein: CASSSPGGTIYF
clone size: .
D gene: .
V gene: TRBV11-2
CDR3 length: 12
J gene: TRBJ1-3

CDR3 protein: CARSLLDVRDRGLEQYF
clone size: .
D gene: TRBD1
V gene: TRBV5-3
CDR3 length: 17
J gene: TRBJ2-7

CDR3 protein: CASSETTGIRGTGELFF
clone size: .
D gene: .
V gene: TRBV5-1
CDR3 length: 17
J gene: TRBJ2-2

CDR3 protein: CASAEGDFRETQYF
clone size: .
D gene: .
V gene: TRBV25-1
CDR3 length: 14
J gene: TRBJ2-5

CDR3 protein: CAISDPNRVEMDTEAFF
clone size: .
D gene: .
V gene: TRBV10-3
CDR3 length: 17
J gene: TRBJ1-1